These 25 T cell receptor beta chains were all obtained from the same sample, sequenced in a study of T cell clonality in common variable immunodeficiency. Broader study findings: Common variable immunodeficiency TCR beta sequences reportedly had fewer deletions and N-nucleotide insertions.

Their specific antigens are unknown. Repertoires were generated with immunoSEQ multiplex PCR, while TCRdb's copy carries only in-frame clones and drops some. This record lists 15,000 to 20,000 clones, none seen once only, and the top ten clones contain 13% to 15%. Sequencing was performed on peripheral blood mononuclear cells. The receptors were gathered from a human donor with common variable immunodeficiency.

This clone is categorized as medium-sized. The DNA ends 3 residues before the CDR3 does, and the rest of the CDR3 is filled in from the germline J gene. The rearrangement links TRBV12-3 or TRBV12-4 to TRBJ1-4, with D possibly being TRBD1 (5 bases). The length of the CDR3 is 18 residues. Trimming took 6 bases from V and 7 from J, leaving 27 bases between them. The CDR3 here is CASSLTDWERGGGEKLFF. CDR3 DNA (partial): TGTGCCAGCAGCTTAACAGACTGGGAAAGGGGTGGAGGTGAAAAA.

About this clone itself: The read ends 3 residues before the CDR3 terminus; that terminus is restored from the germline J gene. The V and J genes are TRBV5-1 and TRBJ1-2, with 7 bases aligning to TRBD1. V lost 0 bases, J lost 3 bases, and 11 bases stayed unmatched. In germline, CDR1 is SGHRS, CDR2 YFSETQ. The CDR3 has 17 residues. The sequenced CDR3 bases are TGCGCCAGCAGCTTGGATCTTAGGACAGGAGTTTACTATGGC. Translating it yields CASSLDLRTGVYYG. The full CDR3 reads CASSLDLRTGVYYGYTF. Full variable domain (missing parts from reference TRBV5-1 and TRBJ1-2): KAGVTQTPRYLIKTRGQQVTLSCSPISGHRSVSWYQQTPGQGLQFLFEYFSETQRNKGNFPGRFSGRQFSNSRSEMNVSTLELGDSALYLCASSLDLRTGVYYGYTFGSGTRLTVV.

Many counts were recorded for this clone. From the germline J gene comes the end of the CDR3, since the read stops 3 residues before it. V usage is TRBV7-9 and J usage is TRBJ1-5, with D uncertain. The CDR3 sequence is 14 residues long. The germline V and J ends were trimmed by 6 bases and 3 bases, with 12 bases remaining between them. Germline V gives CDR1 SEHNR, CDR2 FQNEAQ (reference sequence). The CDR3 bases that were read are TGTGCCAGCAGTTACGACACGAACAATCAGCCC. Translated, it gives CASSYDTNNQP. The whole CDR3 protein reads CASSYDTNNQPQHF.

As regards this clone: The observed sequence ends 3 residues before the CDR3 terminus, with the missing tail filled in from the germline J gene. The V and J genes are TRBV19 and TRBJ1-1; TRBD1 matches 8 bases. The CDR3 length is 16 residues. The germline V gene encodes CDR1 LNHDA and CDR2 SQIVND (reference sequence). Trimming removed 3 bases from V and 3 bases from J; junction bases left unmatched: 9. CDR3 sequence: CASSITGQGAYTEAFF. CDR3 DNA (partial): TGTGCCAGTAGTATCACGGGTCAGGGGGCTTACACTGAA.

There are a few counts of this clone. From the germline J gene comes the end of the CDR3, since the read stops 3 residues before it. The chain employs TRBV20-1 and TRBJ2-5, with D possibly matching TRBD2 (6 bases). V lost 6 bases and J lost 3, with 14 bases in between. The germline gives CDR1 DFQATT, CDR2 SNEGSKA (reference sequence). This CDR3 has 13 residues. The covered CDR3 bases are TGCAGTGCCCTGGGACTGGCAAAAGAGACC. Its protein product is CSALGLAKET. The whole CDR3 sequence reads CSALGLAKETQYF.

As concerns this clone: The CDR3 end falls 3 residues outside the read, so it is completed with the germline J gene. This chain links TRBV6-2 or TRBV6-3 with TRBJ2-1; TRBD1 agrees at 8 bases. The CDR3 length is 13 residues. CDR1 and CDR2 from the germline V gene are MNHEY and SVGEGT. J gave up 8 bases and V 0 bases, and 0 bases lay outside the gene matches. This chain's CDR3 is CASSYSTGDEQFF. The CDR3 DNA, read in part, is TGTGCCAGCAGTTACTCGACAGGGGATGAG.

As for this clone: The sequenced fragment ends 3 residues before the CDR3 boundary, so the rest is inferred from the germline J gene. The chain has TRBV19 and TRBJ2-3; D gene unclear. Germline-derived CDR1 and CDR2 are LNHDA and SQIVND (reference sequence). The CDR3 spans 15 residues. The V and J ends lost 6 bases and 3 bases respectively, with 16 bases between them. The CDR3 DNA, read in part, is TGTGCCAGTAGAGGGTTGGCAGTGGCTACAGATACG. This encodes CASRGLAVATDT. The whole CDR3 protein reads CASRGLAVATDTQYF.

This clone was counted many times. The read ends 3 residues before the CDR3 terminus; that terminus is restored from the germline J gene. The chain joins TRBV18 to TRBJ1-3; 8 nucleotides align to TRBD1. Trimming took 4 bases from V and 4 from J; bases not matched to a gene: 3. Looked up from germline, CDR1 is KGHSH and CDR2 is LQKENI. This CDR3 comprises 14 residues. The CDR3 loop is CASSHGQGGNTIYF. CDR3 DNA, as far as it was read: TGTGCCAGCTCACACGGACAGGGAGGAAACACC. The entire variable domain, with the rest obtained from reference TRBV18 and TRBJ1-3, is as follows: NAGVMQNPRHLVRRRGQEARLRCSPMKGHSHVYWYRQLPEEGLKFMVYLQKENIIDESGMPKERFSAEFPKEGPSILRIQQVVRGDSAAYFCASSHGQGGNTIYFGEGSWLTVV.

With respect to this clone: The read falls 3 residues short of the CDR3 end, and the missing part is taken from the germline J gene. The chain couples TRBV19 to TRBJ2-7; D is possibly TRBD2 (6 bases). Germline V gives CDR1 LNHDA, CDR2 SQIVND (reference sequence). V lost 4 bases, J lost 1 base, and 20 bases lay in between. CDR3 length equals 17 residues. The covered CDR3 bases are TGTGCCAGTAGTACGCGGGGTCAGGGTGCAGTGTCCTACGAG. It specifies CASSTRGQGAVSYE. The complete CDR3 sequence is CASSTRGQGAVSYEQYF.

About this clone: The sequence runs out 3 residues before the end of the CDR3; the remainder is reconstructed from the germline J gene. The V gene is TRBV19, the J gene TRBJ2-1; D remains unclear. The CDR3 covers 14 residues. The V end lost 4 bases, the J end lost 7 bases, and 14 bases lay between the germline ends. CDR1 and CDR2 from the germline V gene are LNHDA and SQIVND (reference sequence). The CDR3 bases that were read are TGTGCCAGTAGTAGGCGGTTTACCGATAATGAG. It codes for CASSRRFTDNE. The complete CDR3 sequence is CASSRRFTDNEQFF.

This clone was detected many times. The CDR3 spells CASSDRGRDTEAFF. The sequenced CDR3 bases are TGTGCCAGCAGTGACAGAGGTCGAGACACTGAA. The chain has TRBV6-1 and TRBJ1-1; D is uncertain. The observed sequence ends 3 residues before the CDR3 terminus, with the missing tail filled in from the germline J gene. Germline CDR1 reads MNHNS; CDR2 reads SASEGT. Trimming left V 3 bases short and J 3 bases short, with 11 bases between. The CDR3 length is 14 residues.

A word on this clone: The read is 3 residues too short to cover the CDR3 end, so that end is filled in from the germline J gene. The V and J genes are TRBV5-6 and TRBJ1-1; D gene ambiguous. V lost 2 bases to trimming and J lost 7 bases, with 6 bases between them. This CDR3 comprises 11 residues. Germline CDR1 is SGHDT and CDR2 is YYEEEE. CDR3 sequence reads: CASSLSVEAFF. Incomplete CDR3 DNA: TGTGCCAGCAGCTTATCTGTTGAA.

This clone turned up a few times. The read falls 3 residues short of the CDR3 end, and the missing part is taken from the germline J gene. The chain recombines TRBV7-9 with TRBJ2-5; TRBD2 matches at 7 bases. J gave up 5 bases and V 5 bases, and 5 bases lay outside the gene matches. The CDR3 consists of 13 residues. Germline CDR1 is SEHNR and CDR2 is FQNEAQ (reference sequence). The part of the CDR3 DNA that was read is TGTGCCAGCAGCCAGTGGGGGGGGGAGACC. Protein: CASSQWGGET. The CDR3 reads in full as CASSQWGGETQYF.

This clone was seen many times. The CDR3 end is not reached by the read, which stops 3 residues before it; the germline J gene fills it in. The rearrangement uses TRBV20-1 and TRBJ2-2, with D possibly matching TRBD1 (6 bases). Trimming took 2 bases from V and 7 from J, leaving 17 bases between them. This CDR3 is built from 15 residues. In germline, CDR1 is DFQATT, CDR2 SNEGSKA (reference sequence). CDR3 region: CSARSRRGVYGELFF. The part of the CDR3 DNA that was read is TGCAGTGCTAGATCCCGCAGGGGCGTATACGGGGAG.

In the case of this clone: The read is 3 residues too short to cover the CDR3 end, so that end is filled in from the germline J gene. The gene calls are TRBV5-1 and TRBJ2-2; 8 bases fit TRBD1. The CDR3 runs to 14 residues. Germline V gene sequence: CDR1 SGHRS, CDR2 YFSETQ. With V trimmed by 0 bases and J by 5 bases, 0 bases remained unmatched. CDR3 bases read: TGCGCCAGCAGCTTGGGGACAGGGACCGGGGAG. This sequence encodes CASSLGTGTGE. The entire CDR3 protein reads CASSLGTGTGELFF.

Regarding this clone: Read data end 3 residues before the CDR3 end; the end is taken from the germline J gene. The chain links TRBV19 to TRBJ1-5; a weak D match, TRBD1 (5 bases). CDR1 is LNHDA, CDR2 SQIVND, per germline (reference sequence). CDR3 length: 16 residues. Trimming cost V 5 bases and J 5 bases, with 19 bases left between them. The CDR3 DNA, read in part, is TGTGCCAGTAGTCCGGACAAGCGGGACGTATATCAGCCC. Translation: CASSPDKRDVYQP. The full CDR3 is CASSPDKRDVYQPQHF.

Regarding this clone: The read ends 3 residues before the CDR3 terminus; that terminus is restored from the germline J gene. This chain joins TRBV2 and TRBJ2-5; a possible D gene is TRBD2 (5 bases). The germline V gene has CDR1 SNHLY and CDR2 FYNNEI. CDR3 length: 12 amino acids. Trimming cost V 7 bases and J 4 bases, with 10 bases left between them. CDR3: CASKADLETQYF. The CDR3 bases that were read are TGTGCCAGCAAAGCGGACCTAGAGACC.

This clone has more than one count but fewer than ten. The read halts 3 residues ahead of the CDR3 end, with the missing end drawn from the germline J gene. The J gene is TRBJ1-5, the V gene TRBV2; 12 nucleotides line up with TRBD1. V lost 6 bases and J lost 2; bases outside the gene matches: 5. Germline CDR1 is SNHLY and CDR2 is FYNNEI. The CDR3 is 16 amino acids. Partial CDR3 DNA: TGTGCCAGCAGCAAGGGACAGGGGGCCGGCAATCAGCCC. It encodes CASSKGQGAGNQP. Given in full, the CDR3 is CASSKGQGAGNQPQHF.

This clone is medium-sized in the sample. The read is 3 residues too short to cover the CDR3 end, so that end is filled in from the germline J gene. The chain carries TRBV24-1 and TRBJ1-5, with D possibly TRBD1 on 5 matching bases. The germline V gene encodes CDR1 KGHDR and CDR2 SFDVKD. The CDR3 consists of 14 residues. Trimming removed 10 bases from V and 8 bases from J, with 20 bases in between. CDR3 sequence reads: CATGQGPGGEPQHF. The CDR3 bases that were read are TGTGCCACTGGGCAGGGCCCAGGTGGAGAGCCC.

This clone came up a few times. The read is 3 residues too short to cover the CDR3 end, so that end is filled in from the germline J gene. The chain employs TRBV5-1 and TRBJ2-1; 10 bases are a match to TRBD2. Germline V gives CDR1 SGHRS, CDR2 YFSETQ. V was clipped by 6 bases and J by 0 bases; unmatched bases: 9. There are 17 residues in the CDR3. The CDR3 DNA, read in part, is TGCGCCAGCAAGAATAGCGGGGGGTCGAGCTCCTACAATGAG. Its protein product is CASKNSGGSSSYNE. From start to end, the CDR3 is CASKNSGGSSSYNEQFF.

This clone has more than one count but fewer than ten. Read data end 3 residues before the CDR3 end; the end is taken from the germline J gene. The chain recombines TRBV7-6 with TRBJ1-1, with 8 bases that match TRBD1. Germline V CDR1 and CDR2: SGHVS, FNYEAQ. This CDR3 has 13 amino acids. Partial CDR3 DNA: TGTGCCAGCAGCTCCGGGACAGGCCTCGAA. Its translation: CASSSGTGLE. The CDR3 in its entirety is CASSSGTGLEAFF.

Turning to this clone: The read stops 3 residues short of the end of the CDR3; the missing end is completed from the germline J gene. The V and J genes are TRBV7-2 and TRBJ2-1; a weak D match, TRBD2 (5 bases). V was shortened by 5 bases and J by 0 bases, with 8 bases between the two germline ends. Germline V lookup: CDR1 SGHTA, CDR2 FQGNSA. The CDR3 is made up of 14 amino acids. The CDR3 DNA, read in part, is TGTGCCAGCAGCCCCGGGGTCTCCTACAATGAG. Protein product: CASSPGVSYNE. The CDR3 as a whole reads CASSPGVSYNEQFF.

This clone was observed many times. The read ends 3 residues shy of where the CDR3 ends; the end is completed using the germline J gene. The chain uses TRBV28 and TRBJ1-6; 9 nucleotides align to TRBD1. The ends lost 6 bases at V and 8 bases at J; junction bases unmatched: 5. The germline V gene encodes CDR1 MDHEN and CDR2 SYDVKM. This CDR3 region has 14 residues. Incomplete CDR3 DNA: TGTGCCAGCAGAGCGGGACAGGGTTATTCACCC. Protein product: CASRAGQGYSP. The complete CDR3 protein is CASRAGQGYSPLHF.

This clone was counted only a few times. The read halts 3 residues ahead of the CDR3 end, with the missing end drawn from the germline J gene. V is TRBV19 and J is TRBJ2-5; 7 positions agree with TRBD1. J was trimmed by 4 bases and V by 1 base; bases with no gene match: 6. The germline V gene has CDR1 LNHDA and CDR2 SQIVND (reference sequence). This CDR3 has 15 residues. The sequenced CDR3 bases are TGTGCCAGTAGTATAGGAGGGGGCGAGTTAGAGACC. Translated, it gives CASSIGGGELET. From start to end, the CDR3 is CASSIGGGELETQYF.

This clone turned up a few times. The CDR3 end lies 3 residues beyond the end of the read and is filled in from the germline J gene. The genes are TRBV7-2 and TRBJ2-7, with 8 bases fitting TRBD2. This CDR3 is 15 amino acids long. Germline V CDR1 and CDR2: SGHTA, FQGNSA. V lost 1 base, J lost 3 bases, and 5 bases stayed unmatched. The CDR3 loop is CASSLVTSGNYEQYF. The DNA read from the CDR3 is TGTGCCAGCAGCTTAGTAACTAGCGGTAACTACGAG.